The present entry profiles one T cell receptor beta chain with its context. Its matching antigen is unknown. The germline V gene encodes CDR1 DFQATT and CDR2 SNEGSKA (reference sequence). The V and J ends lost 6 bases and 4 bases, in that order; junction bases with no gene match: 8. The length of the CDR3 is 13 residues. Attached unique molecular identifiers marked individual cDNA molecules. TCRdb reanalysed the 5' RACE reads using MiXCR and keeps one entry per CDR3 protein. Of 25,000 to 30,000 distinct CDR3 sequences listed, less than 10% are singletons. The sample is drawn from a study of early T cells in non-severe SARS-CoV-2 infection. Across the whole study: Sequencing of unsorted whole blood was done on bulk RNA, leaving chains unpaired.

Findings and limits, study-wide: Database matching using VDJdb favored anti-spike CD8 responses, with private and CD4 specificities left missing.

The sequence came from an adult who was a healthcare worker with PCR-confirmed SARS-CoV-2 infection or an uninfected control (not recorded which). Sequences were obtained from whole blood. The rearrangement links TRBV20-1 to TRBJ2-5; 7 bases map to TRBD2. CDR3 DNA: TGCAGTGCCCCAGAAGGCGGGAGAGAGACCCAGTACTTC. It codes for CSAPEGGRETQYF.